What follows is one T cell receptor beta chain and its context. The length of the CDR3 is 15 residues. V was clipped by 2 bases and J by 7 bases, with 15 bases between them. CDR1 is MRHNA, CDR2 SNTAGT, per germline. Using immunoSEQ multiplex PCR, the repertoire was profiled, and TCRdb retains in-frame clones only, with some absent. The sample holds approximately 100,000 clones, more than 85% seen once. This sample is part of a study of control samples from healthy donors and cancer patients. The TCR was taken from a man aged 25 to 40 in good health. The specimen was blood. The gene calls are TRBV6-4 and TRBJ2-1; possibly TRBD2 for D (6 bases). The CDR3 region has the DNA TGTGCCAGCAGTGACCACGGGAGCGCACGGAATGAGCAGTTCTTC. Protein: CASSDHGSARNEQFF.